This T cell receptor beta chain comes out of a study of control samples from healthy donors and cancer patients. Sequencing was performed with immunoSEQ multiplex PCR; in TCRdb, only in-frame clones are kept and a portion is missing. The table shows 51,000 or so clones, with about 80% occurring only once. This CDR3 spans 16 amino acids. Germline-derived CDR1 and CDR2 are KGHSH and LQKENI. Losses at the gene ends were 4 bases for V and 0 bases for J; bases not matched to a gene: 7. This clone was counted only a few times. The V and J genes are TRBV18 and TRBJ2-7; 9 bases are shared with TRBD1. The clonotype originates from a man aged 65 to 85 in good health. Source material: blood. The CDR3 bases are TGTGCCAGCTCACAGACAGGGGGTGGGAGCTCCTACGAGCAGTACTTC. This encodes CASSQTGGGSSYEQYF. Looking up the rest from reference TRBV18 and TRBJ2-7 gives the full variable domain: NAGVMQNPRHLVRRRGQEARLRCSPMKGHSHVYWYRQLPEEGLKFMVYLQKENIIDESGMPKERFSAEFPKEGPSILRIQQVVRGDSAAYFCASSQTGGGSSYEQYFGPGTRLTVT.